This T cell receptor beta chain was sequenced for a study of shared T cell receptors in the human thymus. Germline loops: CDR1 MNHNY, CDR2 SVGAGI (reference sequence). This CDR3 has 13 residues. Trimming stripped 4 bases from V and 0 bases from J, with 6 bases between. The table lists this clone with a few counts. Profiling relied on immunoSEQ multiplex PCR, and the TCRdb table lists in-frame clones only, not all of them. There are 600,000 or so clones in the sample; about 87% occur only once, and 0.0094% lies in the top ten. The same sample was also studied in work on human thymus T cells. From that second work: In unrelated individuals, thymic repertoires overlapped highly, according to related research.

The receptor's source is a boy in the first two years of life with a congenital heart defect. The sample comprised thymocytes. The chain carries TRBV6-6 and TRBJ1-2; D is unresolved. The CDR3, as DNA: TGTGCCAGCAGTTCCGGAGCTAACTATGGCTACACCTTC. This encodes CASSSGANYGYTF.